The TCR beta chain described here comes from a study of cytomegalovirus exposure and HLA in healthy donors. Study overall: The early release's HLA-typed donors yielded about 85 million unique TCRs.

In this sample, this clone turned up once. Germline lookup yields CDR1 LGHNA and CDR2 YNFKEQ. The ends were cut back, 1 base at V and 4 bases at J, with 16 bases in the middle. The length of the CDR3 is 16 residues. The PCR employed 60 Vbeta primers together with 13 Jbeta primers. Libraries were prepared by immunoSEQ multiplex PCR; TCRdb keeps only in-frame clonotypes and omits some of them. The sample contains roughly 180,000 clones, about 83% of which appear only once. This rearrangement joins TRBV4-2 to TRBJ2-5; a possible D gene is TRBD2 (6 bases). The sequenced sample was PBMCs. This receptor was identified in a female donor in good health and CMV-seronegative. CDR3 sequence reads: CASSQAPRELVETQYF. DNA of the CDR3: TGTGCCAGCAGCCAAGCTCCCCGGGAGTTAGTAGAGACCCAGTACTTC.